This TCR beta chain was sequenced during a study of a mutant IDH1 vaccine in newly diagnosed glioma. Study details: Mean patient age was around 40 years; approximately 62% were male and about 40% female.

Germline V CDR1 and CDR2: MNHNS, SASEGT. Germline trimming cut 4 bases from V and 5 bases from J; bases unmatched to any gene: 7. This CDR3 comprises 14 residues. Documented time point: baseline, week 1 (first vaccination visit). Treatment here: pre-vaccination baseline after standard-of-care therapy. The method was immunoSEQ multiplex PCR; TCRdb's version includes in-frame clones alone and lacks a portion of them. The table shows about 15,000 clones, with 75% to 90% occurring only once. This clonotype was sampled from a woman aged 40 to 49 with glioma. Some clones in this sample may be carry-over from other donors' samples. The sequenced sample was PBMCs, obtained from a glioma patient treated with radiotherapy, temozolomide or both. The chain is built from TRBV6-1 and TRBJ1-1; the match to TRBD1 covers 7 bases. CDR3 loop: CASSGATGRTEAFF. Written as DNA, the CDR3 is TGTGCCAGCAGTGGAGCGACAGGGCGTACTGAAGCTTTCTTT.